The rows below give T cell receptor beta chains drawn from one sample of a study of T cells after posttransplantation cyclophosphamide. Here immunoSEQ multiplex PCR was the method, and the copy in TCRdb shows in-frame clones only, minus some. The table lists about 20,000 clones, less than 99% of them singletons. The sequenced sample consisted of naive CD4+ T cells sorted from PBMCs. Source of these receptors: a man aged 40-49 years in good health, CMV-negative, and a related stem cell transplant donor. CDR3s include the opening cysteine and the closing phenylalanine or tryptophan.

j_call v_call cdr3_aa
TRBJ2-1 TRBV7-9 CASSPYSGRVYNEQFF
TRBJ1-4 TRBV7-9 CASSSDRSSVEKLFF